Presented here are 9 T cell receptor beta chains from one specimen sequenced in a study of long-term antiretroviral therapy in people with HIV. immunoSEQ v3.0 was run at survey level. Clones were read by immunoSEQ multiplex PCR, and TCRdb kept only the in-frame ones, dropping some. The sample contains tens of thousands of clones, around 84% of which appear only once. Sequences were derived from unsorted PBMCs, sampled 1.3 years after starting antiretroviral therapy. These receptor sequences come from a man aged 60 to 69 with HIV.

For the CDR3, the DNA is TGTGCCAGCAGTGAGTACCGTTTGGACACTGAAGCTTTCTTT. Protein product: CASSEYRLDTEAFF. The chain uses TRBV6-1 and TRBJ1-1; D is unresolved. CDR1 and CDR2 from the germline V gene are MNHNS and SASEGT. Trimming took off 3 bases at V and 3 bases at J, with 11 bases between the two ends. The CDR3 covers 14 residues.

The chain is built from TRBV7-6 and TRBJ2-7, with TRBD1 matching over 7 bases. V was pared by 2 bases and J by 1 base, with 5 bases of the junction left unmatched. The germline V gene encodes CDR1 SGHVS and CDR2 FNYEAQ. The CDR3 has 15 residues. The CDR3 is CASSLRTGVSYEQYF. The CDR3 DNA follows: TGTGCCAGCAGCTTAAGAACAGGGGTTTCCTACGAGCAGTACTTC.

The CDR3 protein is CASSEGINKVEQFF. The CDR3 coding sequence is TGTGCCAGCAGTGAAGGAATCAATAAGGTTGAGCAGTTCTTC. J is TRBJ2-1 and V is TRBV2; D is unclear. The length of the CDR3 is 14 residues. V was pared by 1 base and J by 9 bases, with 13 bases between. CDR1 and CDR2 (germline): SNHLY, FYNNEI.

The chain recombines TRBV29-1 with TRBJ1-2; D remains unclear. The CDR3 is 12 amino acids. V was cut by 0 bases and J by 2 bases, with 4 bases left in between. The germline V gene has CDR1 SQVTM and CDR2 ANQGSEA. Written as DNA, the CDR3 is TGCAGCGTTGAAGACGACAACTATGGCTACACCTTC. Its translation is CSVEDDNYGYTF.

The V call is TRBV6-5, the J call TRBJ2-7; D is ambiguous. Germline V gives CDR1 MNHEY, CDR2 SVGAGI. V was pared by 2 bases and J by 4 bases, with 15 bases between. The CDR3 totals 15 residues. CDR3 amino acids: CASSYGEAPRYEQYF. The CDR3 coding sequence is TGTGCCAGCAGTTACGGAGAGGCCCCTAGGTACGAGCAGTACTTC.

This chain links TRBV4-2 with TRBJ2-2; possibly TRBD1 or TRBD2 for D (6 bases each). This CDR3 contains 15 residues. Trimming took off 4 bases at V and 1 base at J, with 10 bases between the two ends. Germline V gene data show CDR1 as LGHNA and CDR2 as YNFKEQ. In nucleotides, the CDR3 is TGTGCCAGCAGCCGCGGGGACAAGAACACCGGGGAGCTGTTTTTT. Its translation is CASSRGDKNTGELFF.

V usage is TRBV7-9 and J usage is TRBJ2-1; D is possibly TRBD1 or TRBD2 (6 bases each). The CDR3 runs to 14 residues. The ends were cut back, 11 bases at V and 0 bases at J, with 14 bases in the middle. Germline assignment: CDR1 SEHNR and CDR2 FQNEAQ (reference sequence). The CDR3 DNA follows: TGTGCCGGGTTCCGGGGGCCCTCCTACAATGAGCAGTTCTTC. It translates to CAGFRGPSYNEQFF.

The CDR3 spells CASNPGQFYNEQFF. The DNA for the CDR3 is TGTGCCAGCAACCCTGGACAGTTTTACAATGAGCAGTTCTTC. The chain combines TRBV7-2 with TRBJ2-1; a possible D gene is TRBD1 (6 bases). Germline loops: CDR1 SGHTA, CDR2 FQGNSA. The V gene lost 7 bases and the J gene lost 4 bases, with 14 bases spanning the gap. CDR3 length: 14 amino acids.

This chain uses TRBV5-1 with TRBJ2-3; maybe TRBD1 (6 bases). Trimming took off 4 bases at V and 0 bases at J, with 15 bases between the two ends. CDR3 length: 16 amino acids. In germline, CDR1 is SGHRS, CDR2 YFSETQ. CDR3: CASSVTGLTSTDTQYF. The CDR3 nucleotides are TGCGCCAGCAGCGTCACAGGGCTTACTAGCACAGATACGCAGTATTTT.